The 24 T cell receptor beta chains reported below all come from one sample, sequenced in a study of Graves' ophthalmopathy and Graves' hyperthyroidism. Amplified material comprised TCR beta CDR3 regions derived from RNA transcripts. After a first-round RT-PCR with HTBI primers, a second-round multiplex PCR was run. TCRdb analysed the multiplex PCR reads with MiXCR anew, one entry per CDR3 protein. The sample yields roughly 410,000 distinct CDR3 sequences, about 16% seen once. Input material: peripheral blood. Receptor source: a woman under 30 with stable Graves' hyperthyroidism.

This CDR3 is CASSSFGQGLGDTQYF. The CDR3 nucleotides read TGCGCCAGCAGCTCGTTCGGACAGGGCCTGGGCGATACGCAGTATTTT. The rearrangement links TRBV5-1 to TRBJ2-3, with 8 nucleotides matching TRBD1. The CDR3 contains 16 residues. V shed 3 bases, J shed 6 bases, and the junction held 12 bases outside the gene matches. CDR1 SGHRS and CDR2 YFSETQ come from the germline V gene.

In this sample, this clonotype turned up many times. The chain recombines TRBV7-9 with TRBJ1-2, with D unresolved. The CDR3 is made up of 12 amino acids. Trimming pared 5 bases from V and 7 bases from J, leaving 11 bases between. Looked up from germline, CDR1 is SEHNR and CDR2 is FQNEAQ (reference sequence). The CDR3 DNA reads TGTGCCAGCAGCCCGGTCTTAGTTGGCTACACCTTC. Translation gives CASSPVLVGYTF.

This clonotype appeared many times. V and J are TRBV6-1 and TRBJ2-7, with TRBD1 matching 7 bases. V trimming: 1 base; J trimming: 0 bases; junction bases outside the gene matches: 3. CDR3 length: 15 amino acids. Germline V gives CDR1 MNHNS, CDR2 SASEGT. The CDR3: CASSEGAGGSYEQYF. The DNA of the CDR3 is TGTGCCAGCAGTGAAGGGGCAGGGGGCTCCTACGAGCAGTACTTC.

This clonotype appeared many times. This chain connects TRBV2 to TRBJ2-7, with D perhaps matching TRBD1 (6 bases). Germline CDR1 SNHLY, CDR2 FYNNEI. V shed 7 bases and J shed 3 bases, with 13 bases lying between them. The CDR3 consists of 13 residues. CDR3 residues: CASIQGTNYEQYF. CDR3 nucleotides: TGTGCCAGCATCCAGGGGACAAACTACGAGCAGTACTTC. The complete variable domain, with remaining parts taken from reference TRBV2 and TRBJ2-7, reads EPEVTQTPSHQVTQMGQEVILRCVPISNHLYFYWYRQILGQKVEFLVSFYNNEISEKSEIFDDQFSVERPDGSNFTLKIRSTKLEDSAMYFCASIQGTNYEQYFGPGTRLTVT.

This clonotype came up many times. The chain combines TRBV20-1 with TRBJ2-5; D may be TRBD1 (7 bases). Looked up from germline, CDR1 is DFQATT and CDR2 is SNEGSKA (reference sequence). The CDR3 has 13 amino acids. V lost 0 bases and J lost 6, with 11 bases in between. The CDR3 loop reads CSAREQGRQTQYF. CDR3 bases: TGCAGTGCTAGAGAACAGGGGAGGCAGACCCAGTACTTC.

The chain couples TRBV11-2 to TRBJ1-6; D remains ambiguous. The CDR3 covers 17 residues. In germline, CDR1 is SGHAT, CDR2 FQNNGV. Trimming stripped 5 bases from V and 0 bases from J, with 14 bases between. The CDR3 bases are TGTGCCAGCAGCCCCACCCCCTGGAGCTCCTATAATTCACCCCTCCACTTT. It codes for CASSPTPWSSYNSPLHF.

This clonotype was found many times. The genes are TRBV15 and TRBJ2-4; D may be TRBD1 or TRBD2 (5 bases each). The germline V gene has CDR1 LNHNV and CDR2 YYDKDF (reference sequence). V lost 1 base, J lost 0 bases, and 7 bases lay in between. The CDR3 sequence is 15 residues long. The CDR3 region is CATSRVGTAKNIQYF. The CDR3 coding sequence is TGTGCCACCAGCAGAGTAGGGACAGCCAAAAACATTCAGTACTTC. The complete variable domain, with remaining parts taken from reference TRBV15 and TRBJ2-4, reads DAMVIQNPRYQVTQFGKPVTLSCSQTLNHNVMYWYQQKSSQAPKLLFHYYDKDFNNEADTPDNFQSRRPNTSFCFLDIRSPGLGDTAMYLCATSRVGTAKNIQYFGAGTRLSVL.

The rearrangement uses TRBV12-3 or TRBV12-4 and TRBJ2-5, with D unresolved. This CDR3 is built from 14 residues. V was shortened by 3 bases and J by 1 base, with 9 bases between the two germline ends. This chain's CDR3 is CASSFTTSQETQYF. The CDR3 DNA follows: TGTGCCAGCAGTTTTACCACCTCCCAAGAGACCCAGTACTTC.

At least ten counts were recorded for this clonotype. V is TRBV7-9 and J is TRBJ1-6; D might be TRBD1 (5 bases). CDR3 length: 15 amino acids. Germline CDR1 SEHNR, CDR2 FQNEAQ (reference sequence). V lost 2 bases and J 6 bases, leaving 11 bases between the germline ends. The CDR3 nucleotides read TGTGCCAGCAGCTTAACGGGCCAGGGTAATTCACCCCTCCACTTT. As protein: CASSLTGQGNSPLHF.

The chain carries TRBV5-1 and TRBJ2-5, with D unclear. CDR1 and CDR2 (germline): SGHRS, YFSETQ. The V end was cut by 4 bases, the J end by 9 bases, with 31 bases between. The CDR3 is made up of 18 amino acids. CDR3 coding DNA: TGCGCCAGCAGCAACCCCAGGTTTACGGGTTTGTACCAAGTCGCCCAGTACTTC. Its protein is CASSNPRFTGLYQVAQYF. Together with reference TRBV5-1 and TRBJ2-5, the CDR3 gives the full variable domain: KAGVTQTPRYLIKTRGQQVTLSCSPISGHRSVSWYQQTPGQGLQFLFEYFSETQRNKGNFPGRFSGRQFSNSRSEMNVSTLELGDSALYLCASSNPRFTGLYQVAQYFGPGTRLLVL.

This clonotype was recorded a few times. CDR3 in amino acids: CASSQAPGGELFF. CDR3 sequence (DNA): TGTGCCAGCAGCCAGGCCCCCGGCGGGGAGCTGTTTTTT. The rearrangement links TRBV3-1 to TRBJ2-2; the D is unclear. Looked up from germline, CDR1 is LGHDT and CDR2 is YNNKEL (reference sequence). This CDR3 contains 13 residues. The V end was cut by 3 bases, the J end by 7 bases, with 9 bases between.

The chain combines TRBV29-1 with TRBJ2-7; D possibly matches TRBD1 or TRBD2 (5 bases each). V lost 7 bases and J lost 3, with 16 bases in between. The CDR3 is 13 amino acids. Per germline, CDR1 SQVTM and CDR2 ANQGSEA. CDR3 DNA sequence: TGCAGCGCCGGAAGGGGTGACTACTACGAGCAGTACTTC. Protein sequence: CSAGRGDYYEQYF.

This clonotype appeared many times. CDR3 DNA: TGCAGTGCTAGAGATTCGACGGGGGACTACGAGCAGTACTTC. This encodes CSARDSTGDYEQYF. The chain couples TRBV20-1 to TRBJ2-7; D perhaps matches TRBD2 (6 bases). CDR1 and CDR2 (germline): DFQATT, SNEGSKA (reference sequence). V dropped 0 bases and J dropped 3 bases, with 12 bases sitting between them. The CDR3 runs to 14 residues.

This clonotype was seen at least ten times. The chain combines TRBV6-9 with TRBJ1-5; 8 bases line up with TRBD1. The germline gives CDR1 MNHGY, CDR2 SVAAGI. V lost 5 bases and J lost 6; bases outside the gene matches: 9. The CDR3 has 15 amino acids. CDR3 DNA sequence: TGTGCCAGCAGTCCTCGACAGGGGTCAGGTCAGCCCCAGCATTTT. This encodes CASSPRQGSGQPQHF.

This clonotype was counted ten times or more. This CDR3 reads CASRKSGAVYGYTF. In DNA, the CDR3 is TGTGCCAGCCGTAAGTCCGGGGCAGTCTATGGCTACACCTTC. This sequence joins TRBV12-3 or TRBV12-4 and TRBJ1-2, with D possibly being TRBD1 (5 bases). This CDR3 is 14 amino acids long. With 8 bases removed from V and 4 bases from J, the gap between germline ends came to 17 bases.

This clonotype came up many times. V is TRBV7-8 and J is TRBJ2-7; either TRBD1 or TRBD2 may supply D (6 bases each). V lost 2 bases, J lost 7 bases, and 15 bases lay in between. This CDR3 region has 14 residues. Per germline, CDR1 SGHVS and CDR2 FQNEAQ. CDR3 bases: TGTGCCAGCAGCTTAAAGGGGGGAGGTGGAGAGCAGTACTTC. Its protein product is CASSLKGGGGEQYF.

Many counts were recorded for this clonotype. V gene TRBV6-2 or TRBV6-3 combines with J gene TRBJ2-2; D unresolved. Trimming cost V 6 bases and J 5 bases, with 13 bases left between them. CDR1 is MNHEY and CDR2 is SVGEGT in the germline V gene. The CDR3 covers 14 residues. The CDR3 spells CASSNNMGTGELFF. The CDR3 nucleotides read TGTGCCAGCAGCAACAATATGGGGACCGGGGAGCTGTTTTTT.

This clonotype showed up just a few times. A much larger clonotype is one base distant, so this may be a read error. This sequence joins TRBV19 and TRBJ1-1; 8 nucleotides agree with TRBD1. This CDR3 spans 13 amino acids. Germline lookup yields CDR1 LNHDA and CDR2 SQIVND (reference sequence). The CDR3 sequence: CASRDRDPSEACF. The CDR3 bases are TGTGCCAGTAGGGACAGGGACCCCTCTGAAGCTTGCTTT.

The chain has TRBV20-1 and TRBJ1-2, with 7 bases fitting TRBD1. Germline trimming cut 1 base from V and 4 bases from J; bases unmatched to any gene: 6. Germline values: CDR1 DFQATT, CDR2 SNEGSKA (reference sequence). The CDR3 consists of 14 residues. The CDR3 here is CSARVPGTVYGYTF. CDR3 sequence (DNA): TGCAGTGCTAGAGTCCCCGGGACAGTCTATGGCTACACCTTC.

The chain joins TRBV6-1 to TRBJ1-4; D is perhaps TRBD1 (5 bases). The V gene lost 7 bases and the J gene lost 8 bases, with 14 bases spanning the gap. The CDR3 spans 13 residues. Germline values: CDR1 MNHNS, CDR2 SASEGT. CDR3 bases: TGTGCCAGCAAGGGGCGGCGTGGGGAAAAACTGTTTTTT. As protein: CASKGRRGEKLFF.

The chain joins TRBV24-1 to TRBJ1-2; D not resolved. Germline CDR1 is KGHDR and CDR2 is SFDVKD. CDR3 length: 11 residues. V was shortened by 2 bases and J by 7 bases, with 4 bases between the two germline ends. The CDR3 sequence is CATSDWGGYTF. The CDR3 DNA follows: TGTGCCACCAGTGATTGGGGTGGCTACACCTTC.

This clonotype was picked up many times. The chain links TRBV27 to TRBJ1-2, with TRBD1 matching over 11 bases. CDR3 length: 17 amino acids. The germline V gene has CDR1 MNHEY and CDR2 SMNVEV (reference sequence). V was clipped by 6 bases and J by 5 bases; unmatched bases: 14. For the CDR3, the DNA is TGTGCCAGCAGCACGACTTGGGACAGGGGGATAGGTTATGGCTACACCTTC. It codes for CASSTTWDRGIGYGYTF.

This clonotype was detected ten times or more. The rearrangement joins TRBV20-1 to TRBJ1-1, with 9 bases lining up with TRBD1. V shed 2 bases, J shed 5 bases, and the junction held 9 bases outside the gene matches. This CDR3 region has 15 residues. CDR1 and CDR2 from the germline V gene are DFQATT and SNEGSKA (reference sequence). The CDR3, as DNA: TGCAGTGCTAGACGCGGACAGGGGATGAGGACTGAAGCTTTCTTT. Residues: CSARRGQGMRTEAFF.

This clonotype was observed a handful of times. This chain's CDR3 is CASSPGGTLGNEQYF. CDR3 DNA sequence: TGTGCCAGCAGCCCGGGGGGAACCCTGGGAAACGAGCAGTACTTC. The genes are TRBV5-8 and TRBJ2-7; TRBD2 matches 7 bases. The CDR3 runs to 15 residues. From germline, CDR1 is SGHTS and CDR2 YDEGEE. V shed 4 bases, J shed 5 bases, and the junction held 12 bases outside the gene matches.